A single T cell receptor beta chain is shown here with its context. This entry comes from a study of shared clonotypes between healthy human individuals. The assay was run at deep level. Every immunoSEQ plate was one replicate of a subset's evenly spread DNA. Data came from immunoSEQ multiplex PCR; TCRdb stores just in-frame clones and leaves some out. Of 2.3 million or so clones listed, approximately 95% are singletons. The source of this sequence is a man younger than 30 in good health. Some clones in this sample may be carry-over from other donors' samples. Sample: naive CD4+ T cells from PBMCs. Subset: CD45RA+ positively selected.

CDR3 loop: CASRRDQGEQYF. As DNA, the CDR3 is TGTGCCAGCAGGCGGGATCAGGGCGAGCAGTACTTC. The chain recombines TRBV6-5 with TRBJ2-7, with D tentatively TRBD2 (6 bases). This CDR3 has 12 amino acids. The ends were cut back, 6 bases at V and 6 bases at J, with 12 bases in the middle. Germline CDR1 reads MNHEY; CDR2 reads SVGAGI.